A single sample is the source of the 28 T cell receptor beta chains below, sequenced in a study of blood T cell repertoires in COVID-19. TCRdb's copy holds only in-frame clones and misses some; the assay was immunoSEQ multiplex PCR. The table records some 350,000 clones, around nine tenths of them present only once. Sequencing was carried out using peripheral blood. The receptor source for this set is a woman in her seventies with COVID-19, enrolled during active disease.

Concerning this clone: In the same sample, other DNA sequences code for this CDR3. This chain connects TRBV9 to TRBJ2-1; a possible D gene is TRBD2 (7 bases). Germline CDR1 and CDR2: SGDLS and YYNGEE. The V gene lost 0 bases and the J gene lost 8 bases, with 12 bases spanning the gap. This CDR3 is 14 amino acids long. In nucleotides, the CDR3 is TGTGCCAGCAGCGTAGCCGGGGGGCAGGATGAGCAGTTCTTC. It translates to CASSVAGGQDEQFF.

The J gene is TRBJ2-1, the V gene TRBV5-6, with TRBD1 matching 7 bases. CDR1 is SGHDT and CDR2 is YYEEEE in the germline V gene. The V segment lost 0 bases and the J segment 6 bases; nucleotides outside the gene matches: 3. The CDR3 is 14 residues long. The DNA of the CDR3 is TGTGCCAGCAGCTTGGCAGGGGGAAGCAATGAGCAGTTCTTC. Residues: CASSLAGGSNEQFF.

The chain joins TRBV12-3 or TRBV12-4 to TRBJ2-7; 7 nucleotides agree with TRBD1. J lost 2 bases, V lost 7 bases, and 2 bases had no gene match. The CDR3 runs 12 residues. CDR3 sequence: CASKGQTYEQYF. Written as DNA, the CDR3 is TGTGCCAGCAAGGGACAGACCTACGAGCAGTACTTC.

The chain carries TRBV27 and TRBJ2-5, with 7 bases that match TRBD1. Trimming took 5 bases from V and 5 from J; bases not matched to a gene: 8. The CDR3 has 14 residues. CDR1 and CDR2 (germline): MNHEY, SMNVEV (reference sequence). CDR3 nucleotide sequence: TGTGCCAGCAGTACCCGACAGGGCGAGGAGACCCAGTACTTC. Its translation is CASSTRQGEETQYF.

The chain couples TRBV6-5 to TRBJ2-2; tentative D call: TRBD1 (5 bases). Per germline, CDR1 MNHEY and CDR2 SVGAGI. The CDR3 consists of 15 residues. The germline V and J ends were trimmed by 2 bases and 9 bases, with 16 bases remaining between them. CDR3 coding DNA: TGTGCCAGCAGTTACGAGGCGACAGACCTACGGGAGCTGTTTTTT. Its protein is CASSYEATDLRELFF.

This rearrangement joins TRBV27 to TRBJ2-1, with a tentative D call TRBD1 (6 bases). V was pared by 5 bases and J by 10 bases, with 12 bases between. This CDR3 contains 12 residues. CDR1 and CDR2 (germline): MNHEY, SMNVEV (reference sequence). CDR3 nucleotide sequence: TGTGCCAGCAGTGACAGGTCAGGAGAGCAGTTCTTC. Amino acids: CASSDRSGEQFF.

V is TRBV28 and J is TRBJ1-6, with TRBD1 as a possible D gene (5 bases). V was clipped by 3 bases and J by 8 bases, with 23 bases between them. The CDR3 is 18 amino acids. Germline CDR1 MDHEN, CDR2 SYDVKM. The CDR3 loop reads CASSFSRSGGAPYSPLHF. CDR3 bases: TGTGCCAGCAGTTTTAGCCGCTCGGGGGGAGCCCCCTATTCACCCCTCCACTTT.

The chain is built from TRBV24-1 and TRBJ2-7, with D uncertain. CDR3 length equals 14 residues. Germline V gives CDR1 KGHDR, CDR2 SFDVKD. Trimming pared 3 bases from V and 2 bases from J, leaving 10 bases between. In DNA form, the CDR3 reads TGTGCCACCAGTGATACCGCAGGAACCTACGAGCAGTACTTC. Amino acid sequence: CATSDTAGTYEQYF.

The chain combines TRBV5-6 with TRBJ1-1, with D perhaps TRBD1 (6 bases). The V gene's germline CDR1 is SGHDT and CDR2 YYEEEE. The CDR3 covers 15 residues. The V and J ends lost 0 bases and 5 bases respectively, with 14 bases between them. CDR3 amino acids: CASSLDGGARTEAFF. CDR3 coding DNA: TGTGCCAGCAGCTTGGACGGGGGGGCGCGGACTGAAGCTTTCTTT.

The DNA of the CDR3 is TGTGCCAGCAGTCAAACTGGACAGGGCGCTTTCTTT. It encodes CASSQTGQGAFF. The chain joins TRBV27 to TRBJ1-1, with TRBD1 matching over 8 bases. The CDR3 spans 12 residues. Germline CDR1 and CDR2: MNHEY and SMNVEV (reference sequence). V shed 5 bases, J shed 11 bases, and the junction held 7 bases outside the gene matches.

The chain employs TRBV24-1 and TRBJ2-7; the D is unclear. The CDR3 consists of 15 residues. Germline V lookup: CDR1 KGHDR, CDR2 SFDVKD. Trimming stripped 3 bases from V and 0 bases from J, with 11 bases between. CDR3 nucleotide sequence: TGTGCCACCAGTGATGCGGTGTCTAGCTCCTACGAGCAGTACTTC. Amino acid sequence: CATSDAVSSSYEQYF.

This clone was detected only a few times. The chain uses TRBV5-6 and TRBJ1-3, with 7 bases aligning to TRBD1. CDR1 and CDR2 (germline): SGHDT, YYEEEE. V lost 2 bases and J lost 1; bases outside the gene matches: 6. The CDR3 runs 16 residues. CDR3 in amino acids: CASSFGRGYSGNTIYF. CDR3 bases: TGTGCCAGCAGCTTCGGCAGGGGGTATTCTGGAAACACCATATATTTT.

This clone occurred once. The rearrangement joins TRBV11-2 to TRBJ1-1, with TRBD1 matching 7 bases. Unmatched junction bases numbered 7, after V lost 5 bases and J lost 1 base. Germline lookup yields CDR1 SGHAT and CDR2 FQNNGV. This CDR3 comprises 15 residues. The CDR3 sequence is CASSPRTGSNTEAFF. In nucleotides, the CDR3 is TGTGCCAGCAGCCCACGGACAGGTTCGAACACTGAAGCTTTCTTT.

J is TRBJ2-1 and V is TRBV6-4; TRBD2 matches at 7 bases. Germline values: CDR1 MRHNA, CDR2 SNTAGT. This CDR3 region has 15 residues. J gave up 4 bases and V 3 bases, and 6 bases lay outside the gene matches. CDR3 loop: CASSEEAGSYNEQFF. In DNA form, the CDR3 reads TGTGCCAGCAGTGAGGAAGCGGGGTCGTACAATGAGCAGTTCTTC.

This clone was counted once. The rearrangement joins TRBV30 to TRBJ1-2; TRBD1 matches at 8 bases. Germline V gene lookup returns CDR1 GTSNPN and CDR2 SVGIG (reference sequence). The CDR3 is 16 residues long. Unmatched junction bases numbered 15, after V lost 1 base and J lost 8 bases. This chain's CDR3 is CAWSAGQGRGMRGYTF. The CDR3 region has the DNA TGTGCCTGGAGTGCCGGACAGGGCCGTGGCATGAGAGGCTACACCTTC.

The chain couples TRBV7-2 to TRBJ2-5; 11 positions match TRBD2. V shed 6 bases and J 6 bases; nucleotides not matched to a gene: 9. Per the germline V gene, CDR1 is SGHTA and CDR2 is FQGNSA. The CDR3 is made up of 15 amino acids. CDR3 in DNA: TGTGCCAGCAGAGCTACGACTAGCGGGGAAAAGACCCAGTACTTC. Translating it yields CASRATTSGEKTQYF.

The chain uses TRBV18 and TRBJ1-1; 12 bases are a match to TRBD1. The V segment lost 3 bases and the J segment 4 bases; nucleotides outside the gene matches: 6. Germline values: CDR1 KGHSH, CDR2 LQKENI. The CDR3 loop spans 16 amino acids. CDR3 in DNA: TGTGCCAGCTCACCCGGGACAGGGGGCGCTGGCACTGAAGCTTTCTTT. Translating it yields CASSPGTGGAGTEAFF.

The chain joins TRBV5-4 to TRBJ2-2, with TRBD2 matching over 7 bases. V was clipped by 0 bases and J by 0 bases; unmatched bases: 2. In germline, CDR1 is SGHNT, CDR2 YYREEE (reference sequence). The CDR3 sequence is 16 residues long. CDR3 sequence: CASSLGSGSNTGELFF. The DNA for the CDR3 is TGTGCCAGCAGCTTGGGTAGCGGGTCGAACACCGGGGAGCTGTTTTTT.

V and J are TRBV12-3 or TRBV12-4 and TRBJ1-2, with D perhaps TRBD1 (5 bases). The CDR3 has 12 residues. Trimming removed 6 bases from V and 7 bases from J, with 12 bases in between. The CDR3 loop is CASSLTERGYTF. Written as DNA, the CDR3 is TGTGCCAGCAGCCTGACAGAGCGTGGCTACACCTTC.

The chain joins TRBV5-6 to TRBJ1-1; TRBD1 might be the D (6 bases). This CDR3 spans 16 amino acids. Trimming removed 4 bases at V and 1 base at J, with 17 bases between. Germline-derived CDR1 and CDR2 are SGHDT and YYEEEE. CDR3 sequence (DNA): TGTGCCAGCAGCCCCGAGGGACATCTTTGGAACACTGAAGCTTTCTTT. Its translation: CASSPEGHLWNTEAFF.

This sequence joins TRBV28 and TRBJ1-2; D remains unclear. Germline lookup yields CDR1 MDHEN and CDR2 SYDVKM. V was pared by 4 bases and J by 4 bases, with 13 bases between. This CDR3 spans 14 amino acids. CDR3 residues: CASSSAQPPYGYTF. DNA for the CDR3: TGTGCCAGCAGTTCGGCACAGCCCCCCTATGGCTACACCTTC.

This clone was seen once. The chain combines TRBV6-5 with TRBJ2-2; unclear D gene. The CDR3 is 15 residues long. V was pared by 4 bases and J by 0 bases, with 9 bases between. Germline CDR1 reads MNHEY; CDR2 reads SVGAGI. CDR3 residues: CASSLLRTNTGELFF. DNA of the CDR3: TGTGCCAGCAGTTTGTTGCGGACGAACACCGGGGAGCTGTTTTTT.

The chain uses TRBV19 and TRBJ2-1; maybe TRBD2 (6 bases). Trimming removed 4 bases from V and 2 bases from J, with 9 bases in between. This CDR3 region has 14 residues. Germline V gives CDR1 LNHDA, CDR2 SQIVND (reference sequence). The CDR3 DNA reads as TGTGCCAGTAGTAGGCCGGGGGCCTACAATGAGCAGTTCTTC. Protein product: CASSRPGAYNEQFF.

V gene TRBV10-3 combines with J gene TRBJ1-5, with 7 positions matching TRBD1. The CDR3 runs 14 residues. V was clipped by 6 bases and J by 1 base; unmatched bases: 3. Germline V gene sequence: CDR1 ENHRY, CDR2 SYGVKD. This CDR3 is CAISQGESNQPQHF. The CDR3 nucleotides read TGTGCCATCAGCCAGGGGGAGAGCAATCAGCCCCAGCATTTT.

This clone was seen just once. V gene TRBV27 combines with J gene TRBJ2-5; a possible D gene is TRBD2 (6 bases). Germline loops: CDR1 MNHEY, CDR2 SMNVEV (reference sequence). The CDR3 runs to 15 residues. V lost 4 bases to trimming and J lost 5 bases, with 17 bases between them. The CDR3 coding sequence is TGTGCCAGCAGTTCCTCGACTAGAGCCGGTGAGACCCAGTACTTC. It yields the protein CASSSSTRAGETQYF.

The gene calls are TRBV2 and TRBJ2-3; D is ambiguous. V shed 10 bases and J shed 0 bases, with 5 bases lying between them. The CDR3 totals 11 residues. CDR1 is SNHLY, CDR2 FYNNEI, per germline. CDR3 residues: CATYSTDTQYF. CDR3 nucleotides: TGTGCCACCTATAGCACAGATACGCAGTATTTT.

The chain recombines TRBV4-3 with TRBJ2-3; TRBD1 might be the D (7 bases). Trimming took 1 base from V and 3 from J, leaving 14 bases between them. Germline lookup yields CDR1 LGHNA and CDR2 YSLEER. The CDR3 extends over 16 amino acids. The CDR3 loop reads CASSQVAGGLTDTQYF. DNA for the CDR3: TGCGCCAGCAGCCAAGTGGCAGGGGGGCTAACAGATACGCAGTATTTT.

The chain has TRBV11-2 and TRBJ2-7; TRBD1 matches at 7 bases. CDR1 and CDR2 (germline): SGHAT, FQNNGV. The V gene end was trimmed by 1 base and the J gene end by 3 bases; junction bases not matched to a gene: 6. The CDR3 has 15 residues. This CDR3 reads CASSLALGQYYEQYF. In DNA form, the CDR3 reads TGTGCCAGCAGCTTAGCCTTGGGACAGTACTACGAGCAGTACTTC.